This TCR beta chain was captured by sequencing in a study of cytomegalovirus exposure and HLA in healthy donors. Regarding the study as a whole: A later examination showed that TCR association rates differed by HLA locus, with DRB1 most and HLA-C fewest. In a later analysis, the majority of CMV-associated beta chains seemingly showed HLA restriction. While the bulk of TCR sequences proved rare, some public TCRs turned up in many donors.

CDR1 is SGHAT, CDR2 FQNNGV, per germline. The CDR3 is made up of 16 amino acids. V was shortened by 5 bases and J by 12 bases, with 23 bases between the two germline ends. This clone has just one count. Its specificity is unknown. The PCR was carried out with 60 Vbeta primers and 13 Jbeta primers. TCRdb's table, derived via immunoSEQ multiplex PCR, lists solely in-frame clones and lacks some. Of 150,000 to 200,000 clones detected, 60% to 80% appear once; the ten largest clones hold around 15%. Sequencing used PBMCs. The chain is built from TRBV11-2 and TRBJ1-6; TRBD1 is a possible D gene (5 bases). This clonotype was obtained from a middle-aged man in good health and CMV-seropositive. The CDR3 is CASSLLGGRLKEPLHF. CDR3 nucleotides: TGTGCCAGCAGCCTACTGGGGGGACGGCTAAAGGAACCCCTCCACTTT. The entire variable domain, with the rest obtained from reference TRBV11-2 and TRBJ1-6, is as follows: EAGVAQSPRYKIIEKRQSVAFWCNPISGHATLYWYQQILGQGPKLLIQFQNNGVVDDSQLPKDRFSAERLKGVDSTLKIQPAKLEDSAVYLCASSLLGGRLKEPLHFGNGTRLTVT.